The clone carrying this T cell receptor (beta chain) has a handful of counts. Primers included in the PCR were 60 Vbeta and 13 Jbeta primers. Profiling relied on immunoSEQ multiplex PCR, and the TCRdb table lists in-frame clones only, not all of them. Of about 94,000 clones listed, more than 70% are singletons. The data originate from a study of cytomegalovirus exposure and HLA in healthy donors. In germline, CDR1 is ENHRY, CDR2 SYGVKD. V shed 5 bases, J shed 3 bases, and the junction held 1 base outside the gene matches. The CDR3 is 13 residues long. The chain has TRBV10-3 and TRBJ1-1; 9 bases map to TRBD1. This TCR was recovered from a middle-aged woman in good health and CMV-seronegative. Sequences were obtained from PBMCs. CDR3 region: CAISRTGDTEAFF. The DNA for the CDR3 is TGTGCCATCAGTAGGACAGGGGACACTGAAGCTTTCTTT.